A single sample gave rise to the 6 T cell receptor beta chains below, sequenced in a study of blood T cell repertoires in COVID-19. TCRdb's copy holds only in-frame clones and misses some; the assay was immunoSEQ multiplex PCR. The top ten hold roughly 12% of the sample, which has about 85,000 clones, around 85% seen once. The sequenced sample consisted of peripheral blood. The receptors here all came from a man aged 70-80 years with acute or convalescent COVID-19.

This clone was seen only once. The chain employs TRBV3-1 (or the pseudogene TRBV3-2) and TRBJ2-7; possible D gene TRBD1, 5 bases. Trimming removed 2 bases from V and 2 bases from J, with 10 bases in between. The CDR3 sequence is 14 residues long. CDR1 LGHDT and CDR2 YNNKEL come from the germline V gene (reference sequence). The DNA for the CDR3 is TGTGCCAGCAGCCAACAGGGAACCGCCTACGAGCAGTACTTC. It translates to CASSQQGTAYEQYF.

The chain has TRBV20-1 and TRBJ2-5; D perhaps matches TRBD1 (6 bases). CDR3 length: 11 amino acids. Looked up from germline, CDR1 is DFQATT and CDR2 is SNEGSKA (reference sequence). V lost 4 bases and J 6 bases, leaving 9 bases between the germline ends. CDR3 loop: CSATGQQTQYF. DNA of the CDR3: TGCAGTGCTACCGGACAGCAGACCCAGTACTTC.

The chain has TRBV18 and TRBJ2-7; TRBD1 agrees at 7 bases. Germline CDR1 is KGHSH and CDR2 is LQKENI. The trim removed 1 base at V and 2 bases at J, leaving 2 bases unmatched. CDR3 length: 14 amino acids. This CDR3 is CASSPRQGPYEQYF. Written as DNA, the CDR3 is TGTGCCAGCTCACCACGACAGGGCCCCTACGAGCAGTACTTC.

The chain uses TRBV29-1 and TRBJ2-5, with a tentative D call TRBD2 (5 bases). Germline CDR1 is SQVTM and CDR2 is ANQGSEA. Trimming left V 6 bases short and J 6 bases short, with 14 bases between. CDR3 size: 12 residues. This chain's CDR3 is CSVGGGQKTQYF. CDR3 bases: TGCAGCGTAGGCGGAGGTCAGAAGACCCAGTACTTC.

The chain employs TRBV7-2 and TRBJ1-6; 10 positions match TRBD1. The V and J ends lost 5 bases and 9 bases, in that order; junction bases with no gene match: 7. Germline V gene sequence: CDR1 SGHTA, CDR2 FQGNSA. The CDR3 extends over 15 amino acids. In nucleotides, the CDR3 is TGTGCCAGCAGCCGGGGACAGGGGTGGGGTTCACCCCTCCACTTT. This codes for CASSRGQGWGSPLHF. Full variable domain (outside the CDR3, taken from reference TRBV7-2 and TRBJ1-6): GAGVSQSPSNKVTEKGKDVELRCDPISGHTALYWYRQSLGQGLEFLIYFQGNSAPDKSGLPSDRFSAERTGGSVSTLTIQRTQQEDSAVYLCASSRGQGWGSPLHFGNGTRLTVT.

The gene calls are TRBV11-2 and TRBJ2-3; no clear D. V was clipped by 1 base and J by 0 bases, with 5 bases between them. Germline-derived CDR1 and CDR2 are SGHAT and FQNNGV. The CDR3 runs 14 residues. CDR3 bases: TGTGCCAGCAGCTTAGCTAGAAGCACAGATACGCAGTATTTT. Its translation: CASSLARSTDTQYF.